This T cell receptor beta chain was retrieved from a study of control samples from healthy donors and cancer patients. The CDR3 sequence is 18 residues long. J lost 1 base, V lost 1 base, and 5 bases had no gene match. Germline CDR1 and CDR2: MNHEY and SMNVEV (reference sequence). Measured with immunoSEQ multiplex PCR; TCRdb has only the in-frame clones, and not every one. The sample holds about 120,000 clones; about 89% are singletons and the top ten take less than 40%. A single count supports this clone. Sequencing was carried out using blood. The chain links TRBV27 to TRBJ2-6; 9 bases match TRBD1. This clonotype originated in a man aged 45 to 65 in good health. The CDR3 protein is CASSLWGQGSSGANVLTF. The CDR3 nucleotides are TGTGCCAGCAGTTTATGGGGACAGGGCTCGTCTGGGGCCAACGTCCTGACTTTC.